This T cell receptor beta chain derives from a study of cytomegalovirus exposure and HLA in healthy donors. In the PCR, 60 Vbeta and 13 Jbeta primers were used. The protocol was immunoSEQ multiplex PCR, while the TCRdb copy is restricted to in-frame clones and leaves out a portion. This sample yields over 150,000 clones, of which more than 70% are seen a single time; around 6% belongs to the top ten. Germline V gene data show CDR1 as MNHEY and CDR2 as SMNVEV (reference sequence). The ends lost 6 bases at V and 3 bases at J; junction bases unmatched: 12. This CDR3 contains 16 residues. The chain has TRBV27 and TRBJ1-1; TRBD1 matches at 8 bases. Sample: PBMCs. The receptor's source is a woman aged 40-49 years in good health and CMV-seropositive. CDR3 nucleotides: TGTGCCAGCAGCAGGACAGGGCTTAGGGCGGACACTGAAGCTTTCTTT. Translated, it gives CASSRTGLRADTEAFF.